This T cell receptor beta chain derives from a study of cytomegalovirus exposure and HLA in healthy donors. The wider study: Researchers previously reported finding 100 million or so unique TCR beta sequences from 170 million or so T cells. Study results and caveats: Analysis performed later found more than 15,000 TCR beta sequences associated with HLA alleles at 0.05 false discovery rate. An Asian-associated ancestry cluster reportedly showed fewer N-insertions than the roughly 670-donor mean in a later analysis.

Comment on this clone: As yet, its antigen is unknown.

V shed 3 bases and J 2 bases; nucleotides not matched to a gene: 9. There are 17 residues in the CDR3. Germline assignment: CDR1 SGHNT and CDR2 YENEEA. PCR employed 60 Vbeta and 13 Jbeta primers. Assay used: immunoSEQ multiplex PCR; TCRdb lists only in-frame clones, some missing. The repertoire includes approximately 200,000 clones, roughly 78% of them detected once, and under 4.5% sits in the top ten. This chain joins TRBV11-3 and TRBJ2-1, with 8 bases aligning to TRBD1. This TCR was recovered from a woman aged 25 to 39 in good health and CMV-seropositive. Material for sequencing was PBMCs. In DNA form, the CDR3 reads TGTGCCAGCAGCTTCCCACGAGGACAGGGAACCTACAATGAGCAGTTCTTC. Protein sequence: CASSFPRGQGTYNEQFF. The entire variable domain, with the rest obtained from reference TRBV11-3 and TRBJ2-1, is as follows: EAGVVQSPRYKIIEKKQPVAFWCNPISGHNTLYWYLQNLGQGPELLIRYENEEAVDDSQLPKDRFSAERLKGVDSTLKIQPAELGDSAVYLCASSFPRGQGTYNEQFFGPGTRLTVL.